This T cell receptor beta chain was found in a study of CD8 T cells in Susac syndrome (dated by TCRdb to between 2017 and 2020). As for the study more broadly: Repertoire sequencing was used to test whether CD8+ T cell activation and differentiation in Susac syndrome was antigen driven. Clonality of the CD8+ T cell repertoire was compared between about a dozen healthy donors, some 14 Susac syndrome patients and some 15 multiple sclerosis patients. Paper-wide results and their limitations: The number of individuals in the TCR sequencing and HLA analysis was acknowledged as relatively small.

A note on this clonotype: Its antigen has not been determined. The record has no base qualities; no much larger clone is one base away.

High-throughput TCR beta sequencing profiled peripheral blood CD8+ and CD4+ T cells from healthy donors, Susac syndrome patients and multiple sclerosis patients. The multiple sclerosis controls were treatment-naive patients who had stable or active relapsing-remitting disease and met the revised McDonald criteria. Bulk CD8+ and CD4+ T cells were purified magnetically by negative isolation, whereas CD8+ TEMRA cells were enriched by FACS. Blood was collected in EDTA tubes and processed within 24 hours, with PBMCs isolated through density gradient centrifugation. PBMCs intended for TCR sequencing were cryopreserved in liquid nitrogen and were subsequently thawed in a 37 degrees C water bath. A purity of at least 90% was achieved for sorted or isolated CD4+, CD8+ and CD8+ TEMRA cells. Trimming leaves V shorter by 7 bases and J shorter by 10 bases, with the junction holding 20 bases beyond the gene matches. The CDR3, from cysteine to phenylalanine, totals 17 residues. CDR3 DNA only is kept here, 51 bases in frame from base 1. CDR1 and CDR2, looked up from the germline V gene, are MNHNS and SASEGT.

RNA was extracted using the RNeasy kit, and about 0.5 to 1 ug of the RNA was reverse transcribed with random hexamers. TCR beta CDR3 regions were amplified with the immunoSEQ multiplex PCR assay covering 54 Vbeta and 13 Jbeta segments. Bias from PCR amplification was corrected by using a synthetic template baseline for primer optimization and for computational correction. The study's processing was this. Only productive sequences were kept, with reads annotated to V, D and J genes according to IMGT and analyzed in immunoSEQ Analyzer. Clonality was computed as one minus Shannon entropy normalized by log2 of the number of productive unique sequences. For each patient and control, public and private clones were evaluated within the 100 most prevalent clones. Clones were defined as Susac-specific when absent from the healthy and MS cohorts, from 1,000 to 1,100 published viral clones and from other ImmuneACCESS disease sequences. Using fastp at Q25 and MiXCR, TCRdb reprocessed the public reads and kept productive beta chains. Records with the same CDR3 protein are collapsed into one entry carrying the most frequent genes and DNA. The V and J calls were determined by TCRdb, not by the authors. This sample comprises about 400,000 distinct CDR3 sequences, 85% of them detected only once. Roughly 0.1% of the sample goes to the ten largest clones.

The receptor was derived from a human donor with multiple sclerosis. Material for sequencing was CD8+ T cells from PBMCs. The rearrangement combines TRBV6-1 with TRBJ2-1, with 9 middle bases fitting TRBD1. The nucleotide sequence is TGTGCCAGCACCAACGCTCAAGGGACAGGGACTTTTCGAGAGCAGTTCTTC. Its coded protein is CASTNAQGTGTFREQFF.